This record looks at one T cell receptor (beta chain) sequence and its context. What it recognizes is unknown. Single cDNA molecules in the library carried unique molecular identifiers attached during preparation. The authors' processing: From approximately 21,000 to 630,000 TCRs were found per sample, with a median of about 96,000. TCRdb recomputed calls from the 5' RACE reads with MiXCR, one row per CDR3 protein. It is TCRdb's table, rather than the study itself, that gives the V and J calls and clone size. The data contain about 110,000 distinct CDR3 sequences, around 20% of them singletons. Germline lookup yields CDR1 MNHEY and CDR2 SMNVEV (reference sequence). The CDR3 loop spans 17 amino acids. The V gene lost 0 bases and the J gene lost 0 bases, with 9 bases spanning the gap. The data belong to a study of human T cells and chemical hapten exposure. About the study: Small pooled library volume differences mainly caused per-sample TCR yield variation. Whole-study findings and limits: TCRs at a frequency above 1 in 1000 stayed unchanged with DPC sensitization.

The authors extracted total RNA from unfractionated whole blood. V gene TRBV27 combines with J gene TRBJ2-6; D may match TRBD1 or TRBD2 (5 bases each). The clonotype was recovered from a human donor in good health. CDR3 protein: CASSLSMGTSGANVLTF. The CDR3 coding sequence is TGTGCCAGCAGTTTATCGATGGGGACCTCTGGGGCCAACGTCCTGACTTTC. Supplemented by reference TRBV27 and TRBJ2-6, the full variable domain reads EAQVTQNPRYLITVTGKKLTVTCSQNMNHEYMSWYRQDPGLGLRQIYYSMNVEVTDKGDVPEGYKVSRKEKRNFPLILESPSPNQTSLYFCASSLSMGTSGANVLTFGAGSRLTVL.